This T cell receptor (beta chain) originates from a study of identical twins. Study conclusions and caveats: Researchers reported excess low generation probability among twin-shared out-of-frame alpha sequences. Cord blood beta clonotypes that were abundant carried fewer insertions, and memory repertoires showed no such trend.

Each donor was a healthy Caucasian. This clonotype has a count of ten or more. Its specificity is unknown. The CDR3 runs 12 residues. V lost 0 bases and J lost 4, with 4 bases in between. In germline, CDR1 is SGHRS, CDR2 YFSETQ. The authors used template switching to add a universal primer site and gave cDNA unique molecular identifiers. From the 5' RACE reads, TCRdb called clonotypes with MiXCR, one entry per CDR3 protein. The sample carries around 250,000 distinct CDR3 sequences, roughly an eighth recorded once. The same data also went into a second study, on yellow fever vaccine responses in identical twins.

The source is a woman aged 18-29 years in good health. The source material was memory (CD45RO+) T cells sorted from blood. V and J are TRBV5-1 and TRBJ1-1; D remains ambiguous. The DNA of the CDR3 is TGCGCCAGCAGCTTGGATTTCACTGAAGCTTTCTTT. Protein product: CASSLDFTEAFF.